This T cell receptor beta chain was captured by sequencing in a study of shared clonotypes between healthy human individuals. General observations from the study: The researchers took only blood, and tissue repertoires probably look different. Naive CD4 clonotype sharing across a handful of donors was approximately 5%.

The CDR3 runs to 14 residues. Deletions cut 2 bases from V and 3 bases from J, with 10 bases between. Germline-derived CDR1 and CDR2 are MNHEY and SVGAGI. Naive CD8 cells were CD45RO-negative, positively selected for CCR7, excluding terminally differentiated effector memory CD45RA+ cells. Assay used: immunoSEQ multiplex PCR; TCRdb lists only in-frame clones, some missing. The table shows about 870,000 clones, with over 90% occurring only once. For this clone: The antigen is unknown.

The chain carries TRBV6-5 and TRBJ1-1; D not certain. The sequencing sample was made of naive CD8+ T cells sorted from blood. This clonotype was obtained from a man aged 30-40 years in good health. CDR3 in amino acids: CASSYGLEDTEAFF. The CDR3 coding sequence is TGTGCCAGCAGTTACGGCCTTGAGGACACTGAAGCTTTCTTT.